This T cell receptor (beta chain) comes out of a study of T cell repertoires in cytomegalovirus infection. Study in general: TCR beta signatures that were public indicated CMV infection and matching HLA type. Study outcomes and limitations: Dominating the ex vivo response were TCR beta clonotypes that were CMV-specific and HLA-C-restricted. Public TCR beta family frequency separated CMV-and-HLA carriers, including in an independent cohort.

Notes on this clonotype: Its antigen is unidentified.

TCRdb reprocessed the reads via MiXCR and lists one record per CDR3 protein. The table has under 200,000 distinct CDR3 sequences, 28% seen once. With 2 bases clipped from V and 6 bases from J, the junction kept 12 bases outside the gene matches. The CDR3 contains 16 residues. The germline V gene encodes CDR1 SGHTA and CDR2 FQGNSA. This sequence was found in a human donor in good health (CMV status not recorded). Some clones in this sample may be carry-over from other donors' samples. Sequencing was done on a sample of PBMCs. This chain joins TRBV7-2 and TRBJ2-7; 8 bases align to TRBD2. CDR3 residues: CASSLLPGREYLEQYF. The CDR3 bases are TGTGCCAGCAGCTTACTCCCCGGGAGGGAGTATCTCGAGCAGTACTTC.